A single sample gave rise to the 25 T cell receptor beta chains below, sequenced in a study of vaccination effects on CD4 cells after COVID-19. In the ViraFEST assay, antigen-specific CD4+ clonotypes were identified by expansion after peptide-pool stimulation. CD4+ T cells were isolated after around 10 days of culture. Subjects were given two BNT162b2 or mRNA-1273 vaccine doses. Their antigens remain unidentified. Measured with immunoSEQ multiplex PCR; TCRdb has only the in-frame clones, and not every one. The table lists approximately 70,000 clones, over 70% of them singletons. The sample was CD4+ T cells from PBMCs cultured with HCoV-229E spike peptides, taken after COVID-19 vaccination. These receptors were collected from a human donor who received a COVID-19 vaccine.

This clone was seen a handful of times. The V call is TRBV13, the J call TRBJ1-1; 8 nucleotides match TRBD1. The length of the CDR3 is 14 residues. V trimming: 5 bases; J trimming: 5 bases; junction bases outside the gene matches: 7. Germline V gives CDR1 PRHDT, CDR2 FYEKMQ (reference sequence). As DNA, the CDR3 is TGTGCCAGCAGCCGACGGACAGGGTTAACTGAAGCTTTCTTT. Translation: CASSRRTGLTEAFF. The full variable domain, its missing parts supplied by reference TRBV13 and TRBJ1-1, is AAGVIQSPRHLIKEKRETATLKCYPIPRHDTVYWYQQGPGQDPQFLISFYEKMQSDKGSIPDRFSAQQFSDYHSELNMSSLELGDSALYFCASSRRTGLTEAFFGQGTRLTVV.

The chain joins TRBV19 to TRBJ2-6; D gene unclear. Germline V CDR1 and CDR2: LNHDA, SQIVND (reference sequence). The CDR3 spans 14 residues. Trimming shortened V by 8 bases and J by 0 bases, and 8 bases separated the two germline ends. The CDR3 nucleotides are TGTGCCAGTGCCGTTGGCTCTGGGGCCAACGTCCTGACTTTC. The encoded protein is CASAVGSGANVLTF.

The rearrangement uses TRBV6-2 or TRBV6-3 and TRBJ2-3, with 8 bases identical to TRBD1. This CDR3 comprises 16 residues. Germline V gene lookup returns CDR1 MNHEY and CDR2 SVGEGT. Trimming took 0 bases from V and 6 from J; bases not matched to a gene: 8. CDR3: CASSYSGQGASDTQYF. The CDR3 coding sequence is TGTGCCAGCAGTTACTCGGGGCAGGGGGCATCGGATACGCAGTATTTT.

In DNA, the CDR3 is TGTGCCAGCAGCTTACTAGGGGCCGGGGAGCTGTTTTTT. Residues: CASSLLGAGELFF. The chain has TRBV7-2 and TRBJ2-2; TRBD1 is a possible D gene (5 bases). V lost 2 bases and J 6 bases, leaving 7 bases between the germline ends. From germline, CDR1 is SGHTA and CDR2 FQGNSA. This CDR3 contains 13 residues. The full variable domain, in which reference TRBV7-2 and TRBJ2-2 provide the parts outside the CDR3, is GAGVSQSPSNKVTEKGKDVELRCDPISGHTALYWYRQSLGQGLEFLIYFQGNSAPDKSGLPSDRFSAERTGGSVSTLTIQRTQQEDSAVYLCASSLLGAGELFFGEGSRLTVL.

CDR3 loop: CASSSSGQGGYEQYV. In nucleotides, the CDR3 is TGTGCCAGCAGTTCCTCGGGACAGGGAGGGTATGAGCAGTACGTC. The J gene is TRBJ2-7, the V gene TRBV28; 9 bases match TRBD1. Per germline, CDR1 MDHEN and CDR2 SYDVKM. This CDR3 spans 15 amino acids. Trimming at V came to 4 bases and at J to 7 bases, leaving 11 bases not matched to a gene.

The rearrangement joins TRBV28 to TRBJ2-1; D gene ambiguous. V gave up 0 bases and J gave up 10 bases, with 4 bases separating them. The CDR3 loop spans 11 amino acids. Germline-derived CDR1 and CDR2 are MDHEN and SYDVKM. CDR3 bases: TGTGCCAGCAGTTTATGGCACGAGCAGTTCTTC. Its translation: CASSLWHEQFF.

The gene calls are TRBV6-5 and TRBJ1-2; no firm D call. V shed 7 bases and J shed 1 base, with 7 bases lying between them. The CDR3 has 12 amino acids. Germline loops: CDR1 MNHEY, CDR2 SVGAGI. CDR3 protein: CASMVGNYGYTF. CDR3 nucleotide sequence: TGTGCCAGCATGGTCGGTAACTATGGCTACACCTTC.

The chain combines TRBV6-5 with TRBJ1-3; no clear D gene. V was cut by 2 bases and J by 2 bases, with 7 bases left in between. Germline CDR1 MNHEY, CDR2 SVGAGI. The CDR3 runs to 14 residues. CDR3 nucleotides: TGTGCCAGCAGTTACGCCGGAGCTGGAAACACCATATATTTT. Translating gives CASSYAGAGNTIYF.

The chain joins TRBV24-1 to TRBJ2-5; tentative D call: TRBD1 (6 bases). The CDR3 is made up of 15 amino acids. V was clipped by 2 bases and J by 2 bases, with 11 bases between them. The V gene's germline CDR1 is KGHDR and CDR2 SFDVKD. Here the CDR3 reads CATSDSNGQQETQYF. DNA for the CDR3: TGTGCCACCAGTGATTCAAACGGACAGCAAGAGACCCAGTACTTC.

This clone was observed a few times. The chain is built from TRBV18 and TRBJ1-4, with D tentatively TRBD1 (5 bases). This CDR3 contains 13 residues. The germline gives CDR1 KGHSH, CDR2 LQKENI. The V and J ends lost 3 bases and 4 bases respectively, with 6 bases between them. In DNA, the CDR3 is TGTGCCAGCTCACCGGGACTTAATGAAAAACTGTTTTTT. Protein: CASSPGLNEKLFF.

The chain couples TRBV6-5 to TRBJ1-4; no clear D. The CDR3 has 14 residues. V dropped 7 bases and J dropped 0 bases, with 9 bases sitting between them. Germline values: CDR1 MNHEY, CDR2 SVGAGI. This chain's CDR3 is CASKRTSTNEKLFF. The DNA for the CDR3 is TGTGCCAGCAAAAGGACCTCAACTAATGAAAAACTGTTTTTT.

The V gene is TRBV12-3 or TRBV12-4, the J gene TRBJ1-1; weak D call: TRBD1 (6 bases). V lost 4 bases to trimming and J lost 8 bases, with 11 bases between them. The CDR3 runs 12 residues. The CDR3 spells CASSWTDLEAFF. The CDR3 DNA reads TGTGCCAGCAGTTGGACAGACCTCGAAGCTTTCTTT.

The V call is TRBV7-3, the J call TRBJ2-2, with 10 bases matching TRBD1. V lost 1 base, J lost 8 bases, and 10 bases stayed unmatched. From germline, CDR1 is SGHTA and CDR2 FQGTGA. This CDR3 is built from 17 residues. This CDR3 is CASSLSPGQGLSGELFF. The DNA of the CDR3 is TGTGCCAGCAGCTTAAGCCCGGGACAGGGGCTGTCAGGGGAGCTGTTTTTT.

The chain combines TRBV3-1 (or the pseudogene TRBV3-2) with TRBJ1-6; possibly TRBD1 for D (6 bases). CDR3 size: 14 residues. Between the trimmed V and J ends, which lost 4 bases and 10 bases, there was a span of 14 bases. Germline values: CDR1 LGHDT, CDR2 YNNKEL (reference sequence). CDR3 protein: CASSRAGVRSPLHF. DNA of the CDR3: TGTGCCAGCAGCCGGGCAGGGGTGCGATCACCCCTCCACTTT.

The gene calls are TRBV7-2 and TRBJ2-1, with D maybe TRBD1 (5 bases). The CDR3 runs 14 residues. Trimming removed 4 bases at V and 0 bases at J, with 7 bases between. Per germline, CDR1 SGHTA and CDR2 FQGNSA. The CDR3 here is CASSSQGSYNEQFF. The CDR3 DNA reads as TGTGCCAGCAGCTCCCAGGGCTCCTACAATGAGCAGTTCTTC.

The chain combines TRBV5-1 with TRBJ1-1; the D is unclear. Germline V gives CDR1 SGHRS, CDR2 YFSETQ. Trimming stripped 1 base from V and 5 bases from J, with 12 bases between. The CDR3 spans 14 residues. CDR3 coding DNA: TGCGCCAGCAGCTTGCAGGCCACCGGAACTGAAGCTTTCTTT. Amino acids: CASSLQATGTEAFF.

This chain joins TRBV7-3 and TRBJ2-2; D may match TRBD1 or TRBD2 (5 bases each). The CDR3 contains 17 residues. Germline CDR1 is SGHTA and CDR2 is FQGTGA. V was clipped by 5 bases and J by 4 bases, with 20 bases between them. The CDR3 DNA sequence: TGTGCCAGCAGCCCCTCGCCTCAAGGGGCGGGCACCGGGGAGCTGTTTTTT. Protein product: CASSPSPQGAGTGELFF.

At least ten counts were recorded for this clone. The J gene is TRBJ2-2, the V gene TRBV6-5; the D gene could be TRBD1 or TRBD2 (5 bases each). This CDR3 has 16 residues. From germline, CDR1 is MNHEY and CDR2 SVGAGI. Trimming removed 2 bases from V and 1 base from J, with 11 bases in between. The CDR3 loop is CASSYPLGGNTGELFF. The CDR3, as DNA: TGTGCCAGCAGTTACCCCCTTGGGGGGAACACCGGGGAGCTGTTTTTT.

The CDR3 protein is CASRARQGNNYGYTF. Here the CDR3 DNA reads TGTGCCAGCAGAGCTAGACAGGGAAATAACTATGGCTACACCTTC. This rearrangement joins TRBV2 to TRBJ1-2; 7 bases agree with TRBD1. CDR3 length equals 15 residues. With V trimmed by 6 bases and J by 1 base, 8 bases remained unmatched. Germline CDR1 and CDR2: SNHLY and FYNNEI.

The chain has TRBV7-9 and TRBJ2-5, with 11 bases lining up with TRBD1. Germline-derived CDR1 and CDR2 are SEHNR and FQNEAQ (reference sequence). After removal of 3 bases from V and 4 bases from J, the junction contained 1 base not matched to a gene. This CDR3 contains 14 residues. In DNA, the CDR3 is TGTGCCAGCAGCTTGGACAGGGGGCGAGAGACCCAGTACTTC. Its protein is CASSLDRGRETQYF.

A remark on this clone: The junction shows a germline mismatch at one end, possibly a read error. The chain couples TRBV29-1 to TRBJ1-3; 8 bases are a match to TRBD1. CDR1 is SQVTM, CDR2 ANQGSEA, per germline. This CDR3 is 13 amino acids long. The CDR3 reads CSVGGTGGDTIYF. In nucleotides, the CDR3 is TGCAGCGTTGGGGGGACAGGTGGAGACACCATATATTTT.

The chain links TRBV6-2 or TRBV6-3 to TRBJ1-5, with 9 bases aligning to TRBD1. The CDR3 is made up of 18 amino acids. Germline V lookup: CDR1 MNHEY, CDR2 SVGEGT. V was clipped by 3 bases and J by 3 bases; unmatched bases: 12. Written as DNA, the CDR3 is TGTGCCAGCAGTTATACCGGGACAGGGAATCCCTTCAATCAGCCCCAGCATTTT. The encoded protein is CASSYTGTGNPFNQPQHF.

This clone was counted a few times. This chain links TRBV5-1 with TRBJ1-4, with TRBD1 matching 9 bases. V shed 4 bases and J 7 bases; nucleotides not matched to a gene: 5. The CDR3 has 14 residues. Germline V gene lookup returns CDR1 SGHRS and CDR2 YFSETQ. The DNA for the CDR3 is TGCGCCAGCAGCAGGGGACAGGGTCCTGAAAAACTGTTTTTT. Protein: CASSRGQGPEKLFF.

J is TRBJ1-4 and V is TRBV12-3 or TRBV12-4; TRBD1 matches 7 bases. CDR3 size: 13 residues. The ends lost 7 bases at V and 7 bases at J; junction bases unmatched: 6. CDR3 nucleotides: TGTGCCAGCACCCCGAGGACAGGTGAAAAACTGTTTTTT. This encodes CASTPRTGEKLFF.

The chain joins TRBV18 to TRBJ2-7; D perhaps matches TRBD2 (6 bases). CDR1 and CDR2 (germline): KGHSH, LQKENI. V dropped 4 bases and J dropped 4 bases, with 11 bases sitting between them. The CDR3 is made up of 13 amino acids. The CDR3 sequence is CASSHGTPYEQYV. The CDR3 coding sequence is TGTGCCAGCTCACACGGGACTCCGTACGAGCAGTACGTC.